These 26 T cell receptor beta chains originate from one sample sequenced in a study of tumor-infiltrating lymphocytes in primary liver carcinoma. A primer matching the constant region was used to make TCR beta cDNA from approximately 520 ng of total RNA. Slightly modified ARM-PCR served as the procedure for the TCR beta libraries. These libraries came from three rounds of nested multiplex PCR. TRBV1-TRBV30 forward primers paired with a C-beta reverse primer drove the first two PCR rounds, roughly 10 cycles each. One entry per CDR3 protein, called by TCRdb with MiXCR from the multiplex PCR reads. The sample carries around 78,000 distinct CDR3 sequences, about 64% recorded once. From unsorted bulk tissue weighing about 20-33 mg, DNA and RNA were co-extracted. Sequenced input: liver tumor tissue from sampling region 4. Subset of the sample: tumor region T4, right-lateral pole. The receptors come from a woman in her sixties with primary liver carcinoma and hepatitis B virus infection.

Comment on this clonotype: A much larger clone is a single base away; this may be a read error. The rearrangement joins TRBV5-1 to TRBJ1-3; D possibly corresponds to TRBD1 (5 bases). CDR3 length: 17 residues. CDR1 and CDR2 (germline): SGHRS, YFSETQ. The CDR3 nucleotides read TGCACCAGCAGCTTGGCGGGGGGAATCAGCTCTGGAAACACCATATATTTT. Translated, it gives CTSSLAGGISSGNTIYF.

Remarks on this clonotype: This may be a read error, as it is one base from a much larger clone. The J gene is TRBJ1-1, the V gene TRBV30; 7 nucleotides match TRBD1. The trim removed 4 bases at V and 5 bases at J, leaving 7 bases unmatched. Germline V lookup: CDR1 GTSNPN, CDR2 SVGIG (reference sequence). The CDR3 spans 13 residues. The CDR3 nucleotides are TGTGCCTGGACTGAACAGGGGAAAACTGAAGCTTTCTTT. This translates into CAWTEQGKTEAFF.

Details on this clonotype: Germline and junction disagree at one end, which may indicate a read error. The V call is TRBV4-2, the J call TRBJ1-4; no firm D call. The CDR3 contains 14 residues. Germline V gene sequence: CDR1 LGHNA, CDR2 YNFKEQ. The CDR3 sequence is CAGSQGGSNEKLFF. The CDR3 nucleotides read TGTGCCGGCAGCCAAGGAGGGTCTAATGAAAAACTGTTCTTT.

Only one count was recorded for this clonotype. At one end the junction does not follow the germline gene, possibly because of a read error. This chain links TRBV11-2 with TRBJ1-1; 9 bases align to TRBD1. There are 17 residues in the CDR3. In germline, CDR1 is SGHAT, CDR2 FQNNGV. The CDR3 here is CTSNPQGTGPELAEAFF. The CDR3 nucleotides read TGTACCAGTAACCCCCAAGGGACAGGGCCGGAACTTGCTGAAGCTTTCTTT. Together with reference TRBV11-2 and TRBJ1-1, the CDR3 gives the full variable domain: EAGVAQSPRYKIIEKRQSVAFWCNPISGHATLYWYQQILGQGPKLLIQFQNNGVVDDSQLPKDRFSAERLKGVDSTLKIQPAKLEDSAVYLCTSNPQGTGPELAEAFFGQGTRLTVV.

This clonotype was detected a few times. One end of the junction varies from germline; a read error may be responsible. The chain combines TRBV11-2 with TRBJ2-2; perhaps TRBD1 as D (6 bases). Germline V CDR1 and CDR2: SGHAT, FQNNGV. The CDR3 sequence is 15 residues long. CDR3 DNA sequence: TGTGCCAGCAGCCCTCCACAGGGACCGACCGGGGAGCTGTCTTTT. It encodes CASSPPQGPTGELSF.

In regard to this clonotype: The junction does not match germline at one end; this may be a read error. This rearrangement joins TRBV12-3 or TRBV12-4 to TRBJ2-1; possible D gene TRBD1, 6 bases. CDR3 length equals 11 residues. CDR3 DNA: TGTGCCAACAGTGGACAGCATGAGCAGTTCTTC. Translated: CANSGQHEQFF.

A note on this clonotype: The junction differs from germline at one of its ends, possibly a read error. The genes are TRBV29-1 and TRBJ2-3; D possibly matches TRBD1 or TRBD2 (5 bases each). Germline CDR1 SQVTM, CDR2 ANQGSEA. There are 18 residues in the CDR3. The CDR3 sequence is CSVVTLGRVGVSTDTQYF. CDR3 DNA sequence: TGCAGTGTTGTAACGTTGGGCAGGGTGGGGGTTAGCACAGATACGCAGTATTTT.

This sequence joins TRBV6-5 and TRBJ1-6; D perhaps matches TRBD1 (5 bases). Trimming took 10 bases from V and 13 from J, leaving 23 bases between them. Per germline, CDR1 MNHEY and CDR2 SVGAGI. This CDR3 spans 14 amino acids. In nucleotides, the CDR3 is TGTGCCACCAATTCCCACAGGAGTAGTTCGCCCCTCCACTTT. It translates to CATNSHRSSSPLHF.

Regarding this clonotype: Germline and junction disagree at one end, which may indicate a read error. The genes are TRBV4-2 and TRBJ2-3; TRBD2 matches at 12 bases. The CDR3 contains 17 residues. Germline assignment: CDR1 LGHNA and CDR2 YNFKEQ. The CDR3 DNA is TGTGCCAACAGCAAAGACGCTAGCGGGAGGGCACTGATTACGCAGTATTTT. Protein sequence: CANSKDASGRALITQYF.

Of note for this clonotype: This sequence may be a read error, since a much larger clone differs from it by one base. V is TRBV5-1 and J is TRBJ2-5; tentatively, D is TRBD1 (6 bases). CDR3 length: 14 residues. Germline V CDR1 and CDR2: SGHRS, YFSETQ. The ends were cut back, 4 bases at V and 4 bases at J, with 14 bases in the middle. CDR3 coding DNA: TGCGCCAGCAGCCCCGGGACACGACGAGAGACCCAGTACTTC. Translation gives CASSPGTRRETQYF.

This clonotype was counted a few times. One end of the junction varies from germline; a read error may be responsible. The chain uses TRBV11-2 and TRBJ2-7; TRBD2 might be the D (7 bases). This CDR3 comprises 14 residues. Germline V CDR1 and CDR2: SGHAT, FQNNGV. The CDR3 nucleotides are TGTGCCAGCGGCTTTGGGGGGGCTAATTACGAGCAGTACTTC. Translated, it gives CASGFGGANYEQYF.

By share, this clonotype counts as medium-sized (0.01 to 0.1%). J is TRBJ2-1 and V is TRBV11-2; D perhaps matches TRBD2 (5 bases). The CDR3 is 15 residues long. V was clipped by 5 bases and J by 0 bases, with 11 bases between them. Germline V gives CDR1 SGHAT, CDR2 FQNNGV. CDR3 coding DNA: TGTGCCAGCAGCCTGCAGCGGAGCTCCTACAATGAGCAGTTCTTC. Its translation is CASSLQRSSYNEQFF.

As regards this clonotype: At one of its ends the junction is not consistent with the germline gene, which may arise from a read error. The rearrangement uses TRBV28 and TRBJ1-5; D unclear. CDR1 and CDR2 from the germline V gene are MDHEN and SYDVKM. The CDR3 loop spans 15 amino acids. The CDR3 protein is CVSASGTGGYQLQHF. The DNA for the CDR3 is TGTGTCAGCGCATCAGGAACGGGCGGATACCAGCTCCAGCATTTT. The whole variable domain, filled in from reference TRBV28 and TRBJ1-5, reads DVKVTQSSRYLVKRTGEKVFLECVQDMDHENMFWYRQDPGLGLRLIYFSYDVKMKEKGDIPEGYSVSREKKERFSLILESASTNQTSMYLCVSASGTGGYQLQHFGDGTRLSIL.

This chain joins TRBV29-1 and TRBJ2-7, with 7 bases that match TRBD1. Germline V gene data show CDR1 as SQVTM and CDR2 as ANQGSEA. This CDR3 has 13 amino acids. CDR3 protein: CNVVSGTAYEQYF. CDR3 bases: TGCAACGTCGTCTCAGGGACAGCCTACGAGCAGTACTTC.

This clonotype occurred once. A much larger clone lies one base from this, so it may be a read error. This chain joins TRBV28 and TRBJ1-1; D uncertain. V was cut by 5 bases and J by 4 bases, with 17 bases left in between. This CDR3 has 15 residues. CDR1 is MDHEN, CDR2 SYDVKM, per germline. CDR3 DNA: TGTGCCAGCAGTCTAATTCGGGGTATGACCACTGAAGCTTTCTTT. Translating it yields CASSLIRGMTTEAFF. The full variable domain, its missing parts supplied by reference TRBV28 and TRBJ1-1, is DVKVTQSSRYLVKRTGEKVFLECVQDMDHENMFWYRQDPGLGLRLIYFSYDVKMKEKGDIPEGYSVSREKKERFSLILESASTNQTSMYLCASSLIRGMTTEAFFGQGTRLTVV.

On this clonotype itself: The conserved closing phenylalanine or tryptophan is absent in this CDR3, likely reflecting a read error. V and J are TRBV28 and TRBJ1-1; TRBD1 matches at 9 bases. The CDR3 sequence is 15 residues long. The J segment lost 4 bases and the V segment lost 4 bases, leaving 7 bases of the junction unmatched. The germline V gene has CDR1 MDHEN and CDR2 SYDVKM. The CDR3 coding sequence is TGTGCCAGCAGTTACGGGGGACAGGGAAGCACTGAAGCTTTCATT. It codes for CASSYGGQGSTEAFI.

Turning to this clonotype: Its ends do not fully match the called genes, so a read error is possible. CDR3 DNA sequence: TGCAGCGTGGCCCAAGTGGGCACAGATACTCAGTATTTT. This encodes CSVAQVGTDTQYF. The chain uses TRBV29-1 and TRBJ2-3; no reliable D call. The length of the CDR3 is 13 residues. Germline CDR1 SQVTM, CDR2 ANQGSEA.

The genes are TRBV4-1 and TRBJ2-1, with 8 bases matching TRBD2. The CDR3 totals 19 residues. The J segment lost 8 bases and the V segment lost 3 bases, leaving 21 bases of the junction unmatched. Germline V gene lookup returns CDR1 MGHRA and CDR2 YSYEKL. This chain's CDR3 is CASSHDSPTIGTSGYEQFF. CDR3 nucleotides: TGCGCCAGCAGCCATGACTCCCCGACGATAGGGACTAGTGGATATGAGCAGTTCTTC.

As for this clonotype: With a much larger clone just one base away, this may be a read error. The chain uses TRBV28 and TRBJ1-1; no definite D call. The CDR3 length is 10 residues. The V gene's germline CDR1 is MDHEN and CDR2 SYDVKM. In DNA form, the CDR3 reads TGTGTCAGCAGGCGACGGGAAGCTTTCTTT. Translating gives CVSRRREAFF.

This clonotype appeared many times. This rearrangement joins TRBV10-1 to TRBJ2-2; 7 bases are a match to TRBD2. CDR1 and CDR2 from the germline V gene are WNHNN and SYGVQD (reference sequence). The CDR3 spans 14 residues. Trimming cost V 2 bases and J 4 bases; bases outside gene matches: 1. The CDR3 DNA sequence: TGCGCCAGCAGTGAGGGGGGGGGCACCGGGGAGCTGTTTTTT. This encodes CASSEGGGTGELFF.

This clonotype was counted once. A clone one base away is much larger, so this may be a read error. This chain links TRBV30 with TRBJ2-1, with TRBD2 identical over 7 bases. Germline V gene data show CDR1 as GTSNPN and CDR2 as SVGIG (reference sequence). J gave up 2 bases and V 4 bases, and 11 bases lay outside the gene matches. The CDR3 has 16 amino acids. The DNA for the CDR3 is TGTGCCTGGAATGTACCAGTGGCGGGAGCCTACAATGAGCAGTTCTTC. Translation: CAWNVPVAGAYNEQFF.

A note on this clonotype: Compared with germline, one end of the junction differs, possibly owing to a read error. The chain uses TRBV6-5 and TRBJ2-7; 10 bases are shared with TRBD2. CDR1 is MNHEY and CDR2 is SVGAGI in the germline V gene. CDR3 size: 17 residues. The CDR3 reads CASWPAGGPSSSYEQYF. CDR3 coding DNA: TGTGCCAGCTGGCCAGCGGGAGGGCCCTCAAGCTCCTACGAGCAGTACTTT.

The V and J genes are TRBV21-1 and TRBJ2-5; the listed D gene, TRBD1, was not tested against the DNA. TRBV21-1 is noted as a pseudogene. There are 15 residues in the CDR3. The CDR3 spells CASSRGTPDQETQYF. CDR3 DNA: TGTGCCAGCAGCCGAGGGACCCCTGACCAAGAGACCCAGTACTTC.

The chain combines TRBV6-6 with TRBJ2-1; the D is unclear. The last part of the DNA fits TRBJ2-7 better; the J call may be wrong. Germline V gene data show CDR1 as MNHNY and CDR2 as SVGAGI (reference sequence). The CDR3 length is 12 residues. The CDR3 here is CASTRTYNEQYF. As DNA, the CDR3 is TGTGCCAGCACTCGGACCTACAATGAGCAGTACTTC.

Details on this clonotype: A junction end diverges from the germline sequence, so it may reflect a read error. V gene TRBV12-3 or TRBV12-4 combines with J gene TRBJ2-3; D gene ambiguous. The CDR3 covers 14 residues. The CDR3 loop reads CASSLEAGTDTQYF. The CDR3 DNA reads TGTGCCAGCAGTTTAGAGGCAGGCACAGATACACAGTATTTT.

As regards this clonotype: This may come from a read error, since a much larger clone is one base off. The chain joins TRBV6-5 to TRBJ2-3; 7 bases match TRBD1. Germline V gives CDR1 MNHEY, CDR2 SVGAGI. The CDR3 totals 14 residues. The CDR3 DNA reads TGTGCCAGCAGTTACCGGACCGACAGGGACGCGCACTATTTT. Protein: CASSYRTDRDAHYF.